This entry features one T cell receptor beta chain sequence. In the original workflow: Estimated nucleated cell counts came from reference gene primer amplification. The assay was immunoSEQ multiplex PCR, and TCRdb's table has in-frame clones only and misses some. V, J and clone size are taken as reported in that table, and D and trimming were inferred from the DNA itself. The sample yields 68,000 or so clones, more than 60% seen once. This specimen comes from a study of blood T cell repertoires in COVID-19. In the study overall: Samples representing acute and convalescent COVID-19 were sourced from the United States, Italy and Spain. PBMCs, B-cell-depleted T cells, or T cells provided the cDNA or gDNA that made up the material.

The sample consisted of peripheral blood. The source is a human donor in a cohort sampled during active COVID-19.

The CDR3 region has the DNA TGTGCCAGCAGTTCCCACCGCAGGGGAAAGGACACTGAAGCTTTCTTT. Translated: CASSSHRRGKDTEAFF. The chain links TRBV28 to TRBJ1-1; D perhaps matches TRBD1 (6 bases). From germline, CDR1 is MDHEN and CDR2 SYDVKM. The CDR3 is 16 amino acids. V lost 4 bases and J lost 3, with 18 bases in between.